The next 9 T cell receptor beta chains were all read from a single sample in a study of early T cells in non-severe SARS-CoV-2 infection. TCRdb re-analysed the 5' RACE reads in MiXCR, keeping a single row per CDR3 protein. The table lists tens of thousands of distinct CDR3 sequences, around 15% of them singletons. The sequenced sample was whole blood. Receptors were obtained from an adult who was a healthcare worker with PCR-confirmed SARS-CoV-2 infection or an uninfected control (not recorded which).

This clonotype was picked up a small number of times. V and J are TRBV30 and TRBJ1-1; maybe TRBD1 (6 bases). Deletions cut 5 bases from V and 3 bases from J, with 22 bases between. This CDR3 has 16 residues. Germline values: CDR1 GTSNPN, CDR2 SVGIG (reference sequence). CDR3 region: CAWGIQGGVADTEAFF. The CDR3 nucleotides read TGTGCCTGGGGGATACAGGGAGGAGTAGCGGACACTGAAGCTTTCTTT.

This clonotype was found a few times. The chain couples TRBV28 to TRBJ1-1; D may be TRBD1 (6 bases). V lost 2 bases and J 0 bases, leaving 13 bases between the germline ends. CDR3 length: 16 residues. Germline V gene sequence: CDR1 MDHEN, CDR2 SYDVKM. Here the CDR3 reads CASSLPRGAMNTEAFF. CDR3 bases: TGTGCCAGCAGTTTACCCAGGGGTGCTATGAACACTGAAGCTTTCTTT.

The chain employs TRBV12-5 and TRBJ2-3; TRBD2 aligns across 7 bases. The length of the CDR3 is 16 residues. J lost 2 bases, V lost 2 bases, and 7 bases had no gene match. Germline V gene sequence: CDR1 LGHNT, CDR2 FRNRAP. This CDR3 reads CASGLPGGGPTDTQYF. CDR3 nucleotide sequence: TGTGCTAGTGGTTTGCCCGGCGGGGGACCCACAGATACGCAGTATTTT.

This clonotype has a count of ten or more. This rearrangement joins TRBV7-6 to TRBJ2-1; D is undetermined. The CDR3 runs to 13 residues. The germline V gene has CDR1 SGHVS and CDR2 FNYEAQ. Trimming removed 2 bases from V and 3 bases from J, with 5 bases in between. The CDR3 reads CASSLTDYNEQFF. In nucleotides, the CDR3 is TGTGCCAGCAGCTTAACGGACTACAATGAGCAGTTCTTC.

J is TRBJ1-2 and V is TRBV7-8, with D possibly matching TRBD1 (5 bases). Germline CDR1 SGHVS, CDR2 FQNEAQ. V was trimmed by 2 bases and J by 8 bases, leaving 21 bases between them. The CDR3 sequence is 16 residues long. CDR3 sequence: CASSLRGGGILEGYTF. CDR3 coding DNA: TGTGCCAGCAGCTTAAGGGGAGGAGGAATTTTGGAAGGCTACACCTTC.

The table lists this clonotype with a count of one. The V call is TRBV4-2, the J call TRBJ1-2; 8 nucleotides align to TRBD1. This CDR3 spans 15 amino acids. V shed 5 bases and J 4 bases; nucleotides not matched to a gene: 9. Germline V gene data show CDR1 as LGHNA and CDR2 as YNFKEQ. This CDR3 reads CASSSTGAQGYGYTF. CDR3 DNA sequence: TGTGCCAGCAGCTCGACAGGGGCCCAGGGCTATGGCTACACCTTC.

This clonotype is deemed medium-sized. The chain's CDR3 is CASSELRGGNTGELFF. The CDR3 nucleotides are TGCGCCAGCAGTGAGTTAAGGGGAGGAAACACCGGGGAGCTGTTTTTT. This chain joins TRBV10-2 and TRBJ2-2; possibly TRBD2 for D (6 bases). The CDR3 consists of 16 residues. CDR1 is WSHSY, CDR2 SAAADI, per germline. V lost 1 base and J lost 2, with 11 bases in between.

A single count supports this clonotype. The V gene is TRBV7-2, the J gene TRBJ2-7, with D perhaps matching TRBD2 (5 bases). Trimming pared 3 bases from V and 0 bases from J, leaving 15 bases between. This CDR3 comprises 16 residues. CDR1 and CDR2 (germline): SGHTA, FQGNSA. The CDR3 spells CASSFEADGSSYEQYF. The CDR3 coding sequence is TGTGCCAGCAGCTTCGAAGCGGACGGCAGCTCCTACGAGCAGTACTTC.

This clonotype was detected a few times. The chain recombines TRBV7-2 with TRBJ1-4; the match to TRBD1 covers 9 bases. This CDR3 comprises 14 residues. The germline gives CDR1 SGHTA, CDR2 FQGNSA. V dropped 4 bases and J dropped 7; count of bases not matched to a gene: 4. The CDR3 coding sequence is TGTGCCAGCAGCTACAGGGGGCCGGGTGAAAAACTGTTTTTT. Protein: CASSYRGPGEKLFF.